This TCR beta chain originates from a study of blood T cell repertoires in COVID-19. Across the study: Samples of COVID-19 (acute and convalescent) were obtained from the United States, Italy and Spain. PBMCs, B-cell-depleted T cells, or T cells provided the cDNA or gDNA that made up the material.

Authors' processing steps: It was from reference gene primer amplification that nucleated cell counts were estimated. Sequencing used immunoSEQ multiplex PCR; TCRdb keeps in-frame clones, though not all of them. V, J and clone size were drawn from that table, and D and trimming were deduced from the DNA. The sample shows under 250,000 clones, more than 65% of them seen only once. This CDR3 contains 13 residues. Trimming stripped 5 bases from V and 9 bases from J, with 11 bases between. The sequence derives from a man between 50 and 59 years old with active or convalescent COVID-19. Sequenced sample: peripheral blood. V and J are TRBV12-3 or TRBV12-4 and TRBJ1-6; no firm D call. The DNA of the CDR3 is TGTGCCAGCAGTGCCAGTGGAGGTTCACCCCTCCACTTT. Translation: CASSASGGSPLHF.